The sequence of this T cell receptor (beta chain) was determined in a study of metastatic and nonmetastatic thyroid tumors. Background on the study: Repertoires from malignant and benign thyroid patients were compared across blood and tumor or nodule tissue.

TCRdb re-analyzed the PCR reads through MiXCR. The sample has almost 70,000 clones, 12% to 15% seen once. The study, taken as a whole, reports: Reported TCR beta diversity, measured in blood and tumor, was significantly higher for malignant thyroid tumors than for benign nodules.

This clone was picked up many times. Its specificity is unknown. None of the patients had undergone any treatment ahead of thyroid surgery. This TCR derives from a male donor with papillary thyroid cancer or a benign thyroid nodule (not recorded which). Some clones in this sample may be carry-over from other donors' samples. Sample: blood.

CDR3 sequence: CASSLTQGWTGELFF. As DNA, the CDR3 is TGTGCCAGCAGTTTAACACAGGGCTGGACCGGGGAGCTGTTTTTT. The chain is built from TRBV27 and TRBJ2-2; TRBD1 might be the D (6 bases). CDR3 length: 15 residues. Looked up from germline, CDR1 is MNHEY and CDR2 is SMNVEV (reference sequence). The ends were cut back, 2 bases at V and 5 bases at J, with 12 bases in the middle.